This T cell receptor beta chain emerged from a study of shared clonotypes between healthy human individuals. Notes on the study in general: Though the depth was large, rarefaction showed that sorted-subset sequencing was incomplete.

The CDR3 runs 15 residues. V shed 4 bases and J 1 base; nucleotides not matched to a gene: 4. Germline assignment: CDR1 SGHRS and CDR2 YFSETQ. Regarding this clone: Its specificity is unknown.

Genomic DNA belonging to each subset was distributed in equal measure over several immunoSEQ plates. Method: immunoSEQ multiplex PCR; TCRdb's copy keeps in-frame clones and lacks some. The data hold about 2.3 million clones, with approximately 90% observed a single time. Sequences were obtained from naive CD4+ T cells from PBMCs. Indicated subset: CD45RA+ positively selected. The receptor's source is a man between 18 and 35 years old in good health. Some clones in this sample may be carry-over from other donors' samples. The V call is TRBV5-1, the J call TRBJ2-3, with 9 nucleotides matching TRBD1. The CDR3 sequence: CASSTRTGGTDTQYF. The DNA for the CDR3 is TGCGCCAGCAGCACCCGGACAGGGGGCACAGATACGCAGTATTTT.